The T cell receptor (beta chain) under discussion was sequenced for a study of shared clonotypes between healthy human individuals. About the study: Each donor's CD8 memory used one plate, CD8 naive two, each CD4 subset three.

General observations from the study: Larger richness was generally estimated for naive than memory subsets. Non-shared clonotypes had lower generation probabilities than clonotypes shared by all four sorted-subset donors. Blood alone was sampled, and tissue repertoires likely differ.

As for this clone: The antigen is unknown.

Sequencing used immunoSEQ multiplex PCR; TCRdb keeps in-frame clones, though not all of them. The repertoire consists of over a million clones, with 75% to 80% occurring once and the leading ten covering approximately 0.5%. V shed 4 bases and J 0 bases; nucleotides not matched to a gene: 2. CDR1 is GTSNPN and CDR2 is SVGIG in the germline V gene (reference sequence). This CDR3 is 15 amino acids long. The material sequenced was memory CD4+ T cells from PBMCs. As for subset: CD45RA-negative fraction. This receptor was obtained from a man younger than 30 in good health. Some clones in this sample may be carry-over from other donors' samples. This sequence joins TRBV30 and TRBJ1-5, with 11 bases fitting TRBD1. The CDR3 DNA reads as TGTGCCTGGAAAGGACAGGGGGCTAGCAATCAGCCCCAGCATTTT. Protein: CAWKGQGASNQPQHF.